This T cell receptor (beta chain) was profiled in a study of T cells in Graves' hyperthyroidism and ophthalmopathy. Whole-study results and caveats: Ophthalmopathy cases were set apart from stable hyperthyroidism by a 13 V-J model. Most thyroid clonotypes expanded above 0.001 were also detected in blood.

Amplified TCR beta CDR3 regions came from RNA transcripts. First-round RT-PCR of the TCR CDR3 relied on the HTBI primer set. TCRdb fed the multiplex PCR reads into MiXCR, producing one record per CDR3 protein. Of around 610,000 distinct CDR3 sequences listed, roughly 15% were seen once; the top ten hold 3.5% to 4.5%. This CDR3 has 13 residues. V dropped 3 bases and J dropped 1 base, with 7 bases sitting between them. CDR1 is DFQATT, CDR2 SNEGSKA, per germline (reference sequence). This clonotype was seen ten or more times. No antigen is known for it. V usage is TRBV20-1 and J usage is TRBJ1-5; no definite D call. The TCR originated in a woman in her thirties or forties with Graves' ophthalmopathy. The sequenced sample was blood. Here the CDR3 reads CSASGRSNQPQHF. As DNA, the CDR3 is TGCAGTGCTAGCGGGCGGAGCAATCAGCCCCAGCATTTT.